A selection of T cell receptor beta chains follows, all from one sample in a study of blood T cells in healthy people across ages. TCRdb called the 5' RACE reads again in MiXCR, with one record for every CDR3 protein. The table has fewer than 950,000 distinct CDR3 sequences, roughly 50% seen once. The source material was blood. All receptors come from a man older than 75 in good health. Both conserved end residues are part of each CDR3. D genes are given only for firm matches. Clone sizes are given selectively: once, few, many, or a class where the clone is expanded.

clone_size: few; d_call: -; j_call: TRBJ1-2; v_call: TRBV29-1; cdr3_nt: TGCAGCGTTGTAGGGGATGGGGTGGTTGGCTACACCTTC; cdr3_aa: CSVVGDGVVGYTF
clone_size: -; d_call: -; j_call: TRBJ1-1; v_call: TRBV3-1; cdr3_nt: TGTGCCAGCAGCCGGACAAACGGTGAAGCTTTCTTT; cdr3_aa: CASSRTNGEAFF
clone_size: -; d_call: -; j_call: TRBJ2-7; v_call: TRBV20-1; cdr3_nt: TGCAGTGCCCCCCCGGAGGTCTTTGGCTCCTACAATGAGCAATACTTC; cdr3_aa: CSAPPEVFGSYNEQYF
clone_size: -; d_call: -; j_call: TRBJ2-5; v_call: TRBV11-1; cdr3_nt: TGTGCCAGCAGCTTAGCACCGAGGAGTCAAGAGACCCAGTACTTC; cdr3_aa: CASSLAPRSQETQYF
clone_size: -; d_call: TRBD1; j_call: TRBJ2-1; v_call: TRBV3-1; cdr3_nt: TGTGCCAGCAGCCAAGACGCAGGGGGCGCCTACAATGAGCAGTTCTTC; cdr3_aa: CASSQDAGGAYNEQFF
clone_size: -; d_call: -; j_call: TRBJ2-1; v_call: TRBV6-5; cdr3_nt: TGTGCCAGCAGTTACTCAGGGTCTCAGTTCTTC; cdr3_aa: CASSYSGSQFF
clone_size: -; d_call: TRBD1; j_call: TRBJ1-4; v_call: TRBV10-3; cdr3_nt: TGTGCCATCAGTGTCGGTTTGGGACAGGGGCCCGAAAAACTGTTTTTT; cdr3_aa: CAISVGLGQGPEKLFF
clone_size: -; d_call: -; j_call: TRBJ2-7; v_call: TRBV20-1; cdr3_nt: TGCAGTGCTACCCTTCCCGGGGCCTACGAGCAGTACTTC; cdr3_aa: CSATLPGAYEQYF
clone_size: -; d_call: -; j_call: TRBJ2-7; v_call: TRBV18; cdr3_nt: TGTGCCAGCTCACCAGATCCCAGCGGGCCCTACGAGCAGTACTTC; cdr3_aa: CASSPDPSGPYEQYF
clone_size: once; d_call: TRBD2; j_call: TRBJ2-7; v_call: TRBV7-6; cdr3_nt: TGTGCCAGCAGCGCCCGGGGGACTAGCGGGAATTACGAGCAGTACTTC; cdr3_aa: CASSARGTSGNYEQYF
clone_size: -; d_call: TRBD2; j_call: TRBJ2-5; v_call: TRBV2; cdr3_nt: TGTGCCAGCAGGGGTGGACTAGCGGAAGAGACCCAGTACTTC; cdr3_aa: CASRGGLAEETQYF